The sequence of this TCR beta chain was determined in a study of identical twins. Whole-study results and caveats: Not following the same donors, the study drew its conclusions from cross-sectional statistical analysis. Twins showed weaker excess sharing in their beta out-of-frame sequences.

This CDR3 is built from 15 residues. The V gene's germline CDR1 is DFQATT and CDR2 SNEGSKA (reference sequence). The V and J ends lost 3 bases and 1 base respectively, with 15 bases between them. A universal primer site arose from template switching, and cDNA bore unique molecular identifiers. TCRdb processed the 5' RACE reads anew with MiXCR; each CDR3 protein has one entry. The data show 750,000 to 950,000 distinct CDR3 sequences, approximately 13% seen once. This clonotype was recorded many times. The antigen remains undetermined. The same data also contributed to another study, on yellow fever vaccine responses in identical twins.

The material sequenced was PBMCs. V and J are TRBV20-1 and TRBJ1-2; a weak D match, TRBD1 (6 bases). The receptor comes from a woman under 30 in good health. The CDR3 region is CSARPGQTDNYGYTF. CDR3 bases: TGCAGTGCTAGGCCCGGACAGACCGATAACTATGGCTACACCTTC.